One and the same sample provided the 26 T cell receptor beta chains below, sequenced in a study of OX40 agonist ivuxolimab in advanced cancers. Receptor amplification or capture employed the immunoSEQ multiplex PCR assay. Imported from immuneACCESS, the table was reduced by TCRdb to in-frame sequences with V and J called. These copies leave out some clones; in studies compared against another copy, an unresolved V gene accounts for under half, and the cause of the remainder is not known. The sample contains tens of thousands of clones, 90% of them found a single time. The ten most abundant clones make up roughly 9.7% of the sample. The sample here was CD4+ or CD8+ T cells sorted from blood, taken in a trial of the OX40 agonist ivuxolimab. These receptors came from an adult with an advanced solid tumor such as melanoma, head and neck, liver or kidney cancer.

Notes on this clone: Other DNA sequences in this specimen translate into the identical CDR3. The gene calls are TRBV27 and TRBJ1-5, with 7 bases identical to TRBD1. Germline CDR1 and CDR2: MNHEY and SMNVEV (reference sequence). The length of the CDR3 is 13 residues. Trimming at V came to 8 bases and at J to 4 bases, leaving 5 bases not matched to a gene. The CDR3 DNA reads as TGTGCCAGCTCCGGGACAGTAAATCAGCCCCAGCATTTT. Its protein is CASSGTVNQPQHF.

The chain is built from TRBV27 and TRBJ1-5, with 8 bases fitting TRBD1. Germline-derived CDR1 and CDR2 are MNHEY and SMNVEV (reference sequence). J gave up 3 bases and V 2 bases, and 0 bases lay outside the gene matches. CDR3 length: 14 residues. DNA for the CDR3: TGTGCCAGCAGTTTACAGGGGGCCAATCAGCCCCAGCATTTT. Translating gives CASSLQGANQPQHF.

This clone appeared once. V is TRBV18 and J is TRBJ2-7; the match to TRBD1 covers 8 bases. The CDR3 is 16 residues long. CDR1 and CDR2 (germline): KGHSH, LQKENI. The junction had 7 bases not matched to a gene; V was cut back by 2 bases and J by 1 base. CDR3 loop: CASSPTARQGSYEQYF. The CDR3 DNA reads as TGTGCCAGCTCACCAACCGCTCGACAGGGGTCCTACGAGCAGTACTTC.

J is TRBJ2-1 and V is TRBV2, with a tentative D call TRBD2 (5 bases). This CDR3 comprises 13 residues. Per the germline V gene, CDR1 is SNHLY and CDR2 is FYNNEI. Trimming removed 8 bases at V and 0 bases at J, with 8 bases between. DNA for the CDR3: TGTGCCAGCCTAGGGAGCTCCTACAATGAGCAGTTCTTC. As protein: CASLGSSYNEQFF. The full variable domain, in which reference TRBV2 and TRBJ2-1 provide the parts outside the CDR3, is EPEVTQTPSHQVTQMGQEVILRCVPISNHLYFYWYRQILGQKVEFLVSFYNNEISEKSEIFDDQFSVERPDGSNFTLKIRSTKLEDSAMYFCASLGSSYNEQFFGPGTRLTVL.

The chain joins TRBV4-1 to TRBJ1-5; D is possibly TRBD1 (5 bases). Trimming pared 5 bases from V and 3 bases from J, leaving 17 bases between. This CDR3 region has 16 residues. Per the germline V gene, CDR1 is MGHRA and CDR2 is YSYEKL. CDR3 protein: CASSNREQAYNQPQHF. The CDR3 DNA sequence: TGCGCCAGCAGCAATCGGGAACAGGCCTACAATCAGCCCCAGCATTTT.

The chain carries TRBV6-5 and TRBJ1-5, with a possible D match to TRBD1 (5 bases). The CDR3 sequence is 13 residues long. Between the trimmed V and J ends, which lost 0 bases and 9 bases, there was a span of 9 bases. CDR1 is MNHEY and CDR2 is SVGAGI in the germline V gene. This CDR3 reads CASSYSGGGPQHF. The CDR3 nucleotides are TGTGCCAGCAGTTACTCGGGGGGAGGGCCCCAGCATTTT.

The chain employs TRBV28 and TRBJ1-2; D ambiguous. Germline CDR1 MDHEN, CDR2 SYDVKM. The ends were cut back, 7 bases at V and 4 bases at J, with 19 bases in the middle. This CDR3 has 15 residues. Written as DNA, the CDR3 is TGTGCCAGCACCTACCCGCGGGGAGCCTCCTATGGCTACACCTTC. Translating gives CASTYPRGASYGYTF.

Relative to its sample, this clone is medium-sized. The rearrangement links TRBV7-9 to TRBJ2-2, with TRBD1 identical over 10 bases. The CDR3 sequence is 15 residues long. Germline trimming cut 7 bases from V and 8 bases from J; bases unmatched to any gene: 10. In germline, CDR1 is SEHNR, CDR2 FQNEAQ (reference sequence). The CDR3 DNA reads as TGTGCCAGCACCTCTGACAGGGGGCGTAGAGGGGAGCTGTTTTTT. This gives the protein CASTSDRGRRGELFF.

The CDR3 DNA sequence: TGTGCCAGCAGGGACAGGTTCACAGATACGCAGTATTTT. Its translation is CASRDRFTDTQYF. The chain is built from TRBV6-4 and TRBJ2-3; 7 bases are a match to TRBD1. CDR1 and CDR2 (germline): MRHNA, SNTAGT. Trimming cost V 6 bases and J 2 bases; bases outside gene matches: 2. This CDR3 comprises 13 residues.

This chain joins TRBV7-9 and TRBJ2-6; D ambiguous. Trimming took 5 bases from V and 12 from J, leaving 14 bases between them. CDR3 size: 13 residues. Germline V lookup: CDR1 SEHNR, CDR2 FQNEAQ (reference sequence). CDR3 in amino acids: CASSPESTGVLTF. The CDR3 coding sequence is TGTGCCAGCAGCCCAGAATCTACTGGCGTCCTGACTTTC.

V gene TRBV9 combines with J gene TRBJ2-5; the D gene is possibly TRBD1 (5 bases). The end of the DNA fits TRBJ2-7 better, so the J call may be wrong. Per the germline V gene, CDR1 is SGDLS and CDR2 is YYNGEE. The CDR3 covers 15 residues. The CDR3 reads CASSVGRTKLYEQYF. The CDR3 DNA reads TGTGCCAGCAGCGTAGGTAGGACAAAGCTCTACGAGCAGTACTTC.

V usage is TRBV27 and J usage is TRBJ2-7; either TRBD1 or TRBD2 may supply D (5 bases each). V was trimmed by 5 bases and J by 0 bases, leaving 11 bases between them. The CDR3 spans 14 residues. Per germline, CDR1 MNHEY and CDR2 SMNVEV (reference sequence). The CDR3 DNA reads TGTGCCAGCAGTGCACGGGGCAGCTCCTACGAGCAGTACTTC. It specifies CASSARGSSYEQYF.

The CDR3 sequence is CASSLGGRTGELFF. For the CDR3, the DNA is TGCGCCAGCAGCTTGGGGGGCCGGACCGGGGAGCTGTTTTTT. This rearrangement joins TRBV5-1 to TRBJ2-2; D might be TRBD1 (5 bases). Trimming took off 0 bases at V and 5 bases at J, with 8 bases between the two ends. Germline CDR1 and CDR2: SGHRS and YFSETQ. The CDR3 length is 14 residues.

The gene calls are TRBV5-4 and TRBJ2-2, with D possibly matching TRBD1 (5 bases). Trimming left V 2 bases short and J 1 base short, with 12 bases between. Germline V CDR1 and CDR2: SGHNT, YYREEE (reference sequence). The CDR3 has 16 amino acids. DNA for the CDR3: TGTGCCAGCAGCTTCAAAGGGGCGCAGAACACCGGGGAGCTGTTTTTT. Protein sequence: CASSFKGAQNTGELFF.

The chain employs TRBV7-9 and TRBJ2-5; 8 nucleotides match TRBD1. CDR1 is SEHNR, CDR2 FQNEAQ, per germline (reference sequence). J gave up 4 bases and V 5 bases, and 6 bases lay outside the gene matches. The CDR3 is made up of 14 amino acids. The CDR3 is CASSPWTGTETQYF. In DNA, the CDR3 is TGTGCCAGCAGCCCTTGGACAGGGACAGAGACCCAGTACTTC. Together with reference TRBV7-9 and TRBJ2-5, the CDR3 gives the full variable domain: DTGVSQNPRHKITKRGQNVTFRCDPISEHNRLYWYRQTLGQGPEFLTYFQNEAQLEKSRLLSDRFSAERPKGSFSTLEIQRTEQGDSAMYLCASSPWTGTETQYFGPGTRLLVL.

This clone has more than one count but fewer than ten. J is TRBJ2-7 and V is TRBV27, with D uncertain. V dropped 8 bases and J dropped 2 bases, with 22 bases sitting between them. The CDR3 runs to 16 residues. Germline V gene data show CDR1 as MNHEY and CDR2 as SMNVEV (reference sequence). The CDR3 spells CASCQKDPFSPYEQYF. CDR3 sequence (DNA): TGTGCCAGCTGCCAGAAAGACCCCTTTTCACCCTACGAGCAGTACTTC.

This clone was counted a single time. The chain links TRBV2 to TRBJ2-1, with D possibly being TRBD1 (5 bases). Looked up from germline, CDR1 is SNHLY and CDR2 is FYNNEI. V was clipped by 6 bases and J by 6 bases, with 6 bases between them. The CDR3 covers 11 residues. In nucleotides, the CDR3 is TGTGCCAGCAGGGACATCAATGAGCAGTTCTTC. Protein product: CASRDINEQFF.

This clone was detected only once. The chain couples TRBV9 to TRBJ1-1; 12 nucleotides align to TRBD1. The CDR3 loop spans 17 amino acids. The junction had 4 bases not matched to a gene; V was cut back by 0 bases and J by 1 base. The germline V gene has CDR1 SGDLS and CDR2 YYNGEE. The CDR3 here is CASSVVGTGGWNTEAFF. CDR3 DNA: TGTGCCAGCAGCGTAGTTGGGACAGGGGGCTGGAACACTGAAGCTTTCTTT.

This clone came up a few times. V is TRBV27 and J is TRBJ2-1, with 8 positions matching TRBD2. Germline V lookup: CDR1 MNHEY, CDR2 SMNVEV (reference sequence). J was trimmed by 9 bases and V by 3 bases; bases with no gene match: 4. The CDR3 is made up of 13 amino acids. The CDR3 nucleotides are TGTGCCAGCAGTTTTGGAGCGGGGGCTGAGCAGTTCTTC. Amino acid sequence: CASSFGAGAEQFF.

The V and J genes are TRBV5-6 and TRBJ2-7; TRBD1 might be the D (5 bases). V lost 3 bases and J lost 7, with 11 bases in between. Germline V gene data show CDR1 as SGHDT and CDR2 as YYEEEE. The CDR3 sequence is 12 residues long. The CDR3, as DNA: TGTGCCAGCAGCTGGGGCTCTGGAGAGCAGTACTTC. It yields the protein CASSWGSGEQYF. The complete variable domain, with remaining parts taken from reference TRBV5-6 and TRBJ2-7, reads DAGVTQSPTHLIKTRGQQVTLRCSPKSGHDTVSWYQQALGQGPQFIFQYYEEEERQRGNFPDRFSGHQFPNYSSELNVNALLLGDSALYLCASSWGSGEQYFGPGTRLTVT.

This chain's CDR3 is CASSLTQGLEQFF. DNA for the CDR3: TGTGCCAGCAGTTTAACCCAGGGACTTGAGCAGTTCTTC. The chain links TRBV27 to TRBJ2-1; D is perhaps TRBD2 (6 bases). CDR3 length: 13 amino acids. From germline, CDR1 is MNHEY and CDR2 SMNVEV (reference sequence). The V gene lost 2 bases and the J gene lost 9 bases, with 11 bases spanning the gap.

The table lists this clone with a count of one. The J gene is TRBJ2-7, the V gene TRBV28; tentatively, D is TRBD1 (6 bases). The CDR3 is 15 residues long. The germline V and J ends were trimmed by 6 bases and 4 bases, with 19 bases remaining between them. Germline V gives CDR1 MDHEN, CDR2 SYDVKM. CDR3 DNA sequence: TGTGCCAGCAGCCACCCCCGACTCCAGGGGTACGAGCAGTACTTC. Its translation: CASSHPRLQGYEQYF.

The CDR3 here is CASRKEDSGNQPQHF. CDR3 DNA sequence: TGTGCCAGTAGGAAGGAGGACAGTGGCAATCAGCCCCAGCATTTT. The V call is TRBV19, the J call TRBJ1-5, with a possible D match to TRBD1 (6 bases). From germline, CDR1 is LNHDA and CDR2 SQIVND (reference sequence). CDR3 length: 15 amino acids. Trimming shortened V by 6 bases and J by 2 bases, and 14 bases separated the two germline ends. Based on the CDR3 plus reference TRBV19 and TRBJ1-5, the full variable domain is DGGITQSPKYLFRKEGQNVTLSCEQNLNHDAMYWYRQDPGQGLRLIYYSQIVNDFQKGDIAEGYSVSREKKESFPLTVTSAQKNPTAFYLCASRKEDSGNQPQHFGDGTRLSIL.

This chain joins TRBV29-1 and TRBJ1-5; 8 bases agree with TRBD1. This CDR3 has 13 residues. V shed 5 bases and J 4 bases; nucleotides not matched to a gene: 4. Germline V gives CDR1 SQVTM, CDR2 ANQGSEA. The CDR3 reads CSVPGTGNQPQHF. The CDR3 nucleotides read TGCAGCGTTCCTGGGACAGGTAATCAGCCCCAGCATTTT.

The chain is built from TRBV2 and TRBJ1-2; no firm D call. Germline values: CDR1 SNHLY, CDR2 FYNNEI. The CDR3 has 13 residues. V dropped 7 bases and J dropped 5 bases, with 14 bases sitting between them. CDR3: CASMAAAAYGYTF. DNA for the CDR3: TGTGCCAGCATGGCGGCAGCTGCTTATGGCTACACCTTC.

This clone was seen just once. The J gene is TRBJ1-1, the V gene TRBV5-5; no definite D call. Germline values: CDR1 SGHKS, CDR2 YYEKEE (reference sequence). The CDR3 is 13 residues long. V was clipped by 0 bases and J by 3 bases, with 6 bases between them. The CDR3 region is CASSLETDTEAFF. CDR3 bases: TGTGCCAGCAGCTTGGAAACAGACACTGAAGCTTTCTTT.